A selection of T cell receptor beta chains follows, all from one sample in a study of vaccination effects on CD4 cells after COVID-19. These receptors' antigens are unknown. Data came from immunoSEQ multiplex PCR; TCRdb stores just in-frame clones and leaves some out. Among about 34,000 clones listed, around 79% were seen once. Sequenced material: CD4+ T cells from PBMCs cultured without peptide, taken after COVID-19 vaccination. These TCRs come from a human donor who had a prior SARS-CoV-2 infection. Both conserved end residues are part of each CDR3. Each record gives: D gene, clone size, J gene, V gene, CDR3 protein, CDR3 DNA. A D gene is named only where the DNA matches it firmly. Some rows have no size entry. The others give once, few or many, or a class for an expanded clone.

D gene: TRBD1; clone size: few; J gene: TRBJ1-1; V gene: TRBV7-9; CDR3 protein: CASSQGQGLMNTEAFF; CDR3 DNA: TGTGCCAGCAGCCAGGGACAGGGGCTTATGAACACTGAAGCTTTCTTT
D gene: -; clone size: -; J gene: TRBJ2-1; V gene: TRBV7-2; CDR3 protein: CASSAAGGSYNEQFF; CDR3 DNA: TGTGCCAGCAGCGCAGCAGGGGGGTCCTACAATGAGCAGTTCTTC
D gene: TRBD1; clone size: -; J gene: TRBJ1-2; V gene: TRBV7-2; CDR3 protein: CASSDRGPGGYTF; CDR3 DNA: TGTGCCAGCAGCGACAGGGGGCCCGGCGGCTACACCTTC
D gene: TRBD2; clone size: -; J gene: TRBJ2-2; V gene: TRBV4-3; CDR3 protein: CASSQEVSGRTGELFF; CDR3 DNA: TGCGCCAGCAGCCAAGAGGTTAGCGGGAGGACCGGGGAGCTGTTTTTT
D gene: TRBD1; clone size: -; J gene: TRBJ2-7; V gene: TRBV7-2; CDR3 protein: CASSFPDRGPGIIYEQYF; CDR3 DNA: TGTGCCAGCAGCTTTCCGGACAGGGGGCCTGGAATCATCTACGAGCAGTACTTC
D gene: -; clone size: -; J gene: TRBJ2-5; V gene: TRBV12-3/TRBV12-4; CDR3 protein: CASSPGPRVTQYF; CDR3 DNA: TGTGCCAGCAGCCCAGGGCCAAGGGTGACCCAGTACTTC
D gene: TRBD1; clone size: -; J gene: TRBJ1-2; V gene: TRBV4-1; CDR3 protein: CASSLDQGEVRGYTF; CDR3 DNA: TGCGCCAGCAGCCTAGATCAGGGGGAAGTCCGGGGCTACACCTTC
D gene: TRBD2; clone size: few; J gene: TRBJ2-1; V gene: TRBV7-9; CDR3 protein: CASSQGLAFSYNEQFF; CDR3 DNA: TGTGCCAGCAGCCAAGGACTAGCGTTTTCCTACAATGAGCAGTTCTTC
D gene: -; clone size: -; J gene: TRBJ1-5; V gene: TRBV5-6; CDR3 protein: CASSLEAGAPQHF; CDR3 DNA: TGTGCCAGCAGCTTGGAGGCGGGAGCGCCCCAGCATTTT
D gene: TRBD2; clone size: -; J gene: TRBJ2-1; V gene: TRBV19; CDR3 protein: CATDRGIGRAFSEQFF; CDR3 DNA: TGTGCCACCGACCGGGGGATCGGGAGGGCCTTCAGTGAGCAGTTCTTC
D gene: -; clone size: -; J gene: TRBJ1-4; V gene: TRBV18; CDR3 protein: CASSQGRLEELFF; CDR3 DNA: TGTGCCAGCTCACAGGGAAGGCTTGAGGAACTGTTTTTT
D gene: TRBD1; clone size: few; J gene: TRBJ1-5; V gene: TRBV19; CDR3 protein: CASSATGRDHQPQHF; CDR3 DNA: TGTGCCAGTAGTGCGACAGGGAGGGACCATCAGCCCCAGCATTTT
D gene: TRBD1; clone size: -; J gene: TRBJ1-2; V gene: TRBV4-2; CDR3 protein: CASSQGTGGYYGYTF; CDR3 DNA: TGTGCCAGCAGCCAGGGGACAGGGGGTTACTATGGCTACACCTTC
D gene: TRBD2; clone size: -; J gene: TRBJ2-1; V gene: TRBV7-2; CDR3 protein: CASRGGTSGLNEQFF; CDR3 DNA: TGTGCCAGCAGGGGCGGGACTAGCGGGCTCAATGAGCAGTTCTTC
D gene: TRBD1; clone size: -; J gene: TRBJ1-6; V gene: TRBV27; CDR3 protein: CASSLDRVYSPLHF; CDR3 DNA: TGTGCCAGCAGTTTGGACAGGGTTTATTCACCCCTCCACTTT
D gene: -; clone size: -; J gene: TRBJ2-5; V gene: TRBV18; CDR3 protein: CASSPPSGVQETQYF; CDR3 DNA: TGTGCCAGCTCACCCCCTTCGGGAGTCCAAGAGACCCAGTACTTC
D gene: -; clone size: once; J gene: TRBJ1-5; V gene: TRBV19; CDR3 protein: CASIPSWSNQPQHF; CDR3 DNA: TGTGCCAGTATCCCGTCCTGGAGCAATCAGCCCCAGCATTTT
D gene: -; clone size: -; J gene: TRBJ1-5; V gene: TRBV18; CDR3 protein: CASSPTTGRNQPQHF; CDR3 DNA: TGTGCCAGCTCACCGACGACAGGACGCAATCAGCCCCAGCATTTT
D gene: -; clone size: -; J gene: TRBJ1-5; V gene: TRBV6-6; CDR3 protein: CASNHRELSNQPQHF; CDR3 DNA: TGTGCCAGCAATCACCGAGAACTTAGCAATCAGCCCCAGCATTTT
D gene: -; clone size: few; J gene: TRBJ2-1; V gene: TRBV7-2; CDR3 protein: CASSIDPISYNEQFF; CDR3 DNA: TGTGCCAGCAGTATAGACCCAATCTCCTACAATGAGCAGTTCTTC
D gene: TRBD2; clone size: -; J gene: TRBJ2-1; V gene: TRBV4-1; CDR3 protein: CASSQVPSLAGGPGEQFF; CDR3 DNA: TGCGCCAGCAGCCAAGTCCCCTCACTAGCGGGGGGGCCGGGGGAGCAGTTCTTC
D gene: TRBD1; clone size: few; J gene: TRBJ1-2; V gene: TRBV7-2; CDR3 protein: CASSLRQGTKDGYTF; CDR3 DNA: TGTGCCAGCAGCTTAAGACAGGGTACCAAAGATGGCTACACCTTC
D gene: TRBD1; clone size: -; J gene: TRBJ1-2; V gene: TRBV30; CDR3 protein: CAWRGYTIRGTWYGYTF; CDR3 DNA: TGTGCCTGGAGGGGATATACAATCAGGGGGACGTGGTATGGCTACACCTTC
D gene: TRBD2; clone size: -; J gene: TRBJ2-7; V gene: TRBV30; CDR3 protein: CAWSTSGSSYEQYF; CDR3 DNA: TGTGCCTGGAGTACTAGCGGGAGCTCCTACGAGCAGTACTTC
D gene: TRBD1; clone size: -; J gene: TRBJ1-2; V gene: TRBV7-8; CDR3 protein: CASSPFGGTGYGYTF; CDR3 DNA: TGTGCCAGCAGCCCCTTTGGAGGGACAGGATATGGCTACACCTTC